This TCR beta chain derives from a study of IL-17A CD8 T cells in psoriatic arthritis synovium. In the study overall: The goal of the study was to characterize the phenotype, molecular profile and function of synovial IL-17A+CD8+ T cells in the pathogenesis of psoriatic arthritis. Paper-wide results and their limitations: Cells were obtained from synovial fluid rather than synovial tissue, because no psoriatic arthritis synovial tissue samples were available. Only a few patients were covered by TCR sequencing, and this limited sample size was acknowledged by the authors. Although over 4% of the repertoire was occupied by some individual clones, most synovial CD8+ subsets remained polyclonal. TCRbeta sequencing showed synovial Tc17 cells were polyclonal in psoriatic arthritis (median clonality about 0.08). In a couple of patients, many Tc17 clones also appeared in the synovial Tc1 population, producing Morisita overlap indices above 0.75.

After DNA extraction (Qiagen), TCRbeta V-D-J rearrangements were amplified in a bias-controlled manner and then sequenced at high throughput (immunoSEQ; Adaptive Biotech). The original methods were these. The immunoSEQ Analyzer platform was used to analyze productive sequences at the sequence level. Clonality was calculated as 1 minus Pielou's evenness, with values ranging from 0 (highly polyclonal) to 1 (monoclonal). The Morisita index, ranging from 0 (no similarity) to 1 (complete similarity), was used to quantify repertoire overlap between subsets. TCRdb's version of the immuneACCESS table is confined to in-frame rearrangements and falls short of the full clone set. An unresolved V gene accounts for under half of the shortfall where checked; the remainder is of unknown origin. V and J calls and clone size are copied from that table; D and trimming were computed from the DNA. Across this sample there are roughly 540 clones, with roughly 77% seen only once. The leading ten clones occupy around 16% of the sample.

Comment on this clone: The specificity of this receptor is unknown. Nothing much larger sits one base from this clone, and base qualities are not available.

CD3+ T cells, isolated magnetically, got roughly 1.6 hours of stimulation with PMA and ionomycin and were then labeled using IL-17A and IFNgamma cytokine secretion assays. Synovial fluid effusions were drawn from actively inflamed joints of patients with psoriatic arthritis. Memory CD8+ T cells in synovial fluid were sorted patient by patient into Tc17 (IL-17A+) cells, bulk memory cells and Tc1 (IL-17A-IFNgamma+) cells in order to compare their TCR repertoires. The Classification of Psoriatic Arthritis Study Group (CASPAR) criteria were met by the psoriatic arthritis patients. Cells secreting cytokines were also stained with a viability dye and with anti-CD3, CD8, CD14 and CD4 antibodies, then sorted on a BD FACSAria. In a few patients with psoriatic arthritis, sorted CD8+ T cell subsets from synovial fluid were put through TCRbeta sequencing. Before use, synovial fluid mononuclear cells were separated with Lymphoprep and cryopreserved in liquid nitrogen. Approximately 50% fetal calf serum and about 10% dimethyl sulfoxide were contained in the cryopreservation medium.

V and J are trimmed by 2 bases and 6 bases, and the gene matches miss 5 bases of the junction. Including the terminal cysteine and phenylalanine, the CDR3 comprises 15 residues. Kept here is only the CDR3 DNA, which spans 45 bases and is read in frame from base 1. Via the germline V gene, CDR1 is SGDLS and CDR2 YYNGEE. The clonotype was recovered from a human donor with psoriatic arthritis. Sequences were obtained from IL-17A+ (IFN-gamma+/-) memory CD8+ T cells from synovial fluid. What this sample's cell subset or site label stands for: IL-17A+IFNgamma+/- memory CD8+ (Tc17) cells. The V and J genes are TRBV9 and TRBJ2-3; 11 bases in the junction line up with TRBD2. In nucleotide form, the sequence is TGTGCCAGCAGCGTTAGCGGGGGGGTTGGGGATACGCAGTATTTT. It translates to CASSVSGGVGDTQYF. Extended through the reference TRBV9 and TRBJ2-3 proteins, this CDR3 yields the full variable domain: DSGVTQTPKHLITATGQRVTLRCSPRSGDLSVYWYQQSLDQGLQFLIQYYNGEERAKGNILERFSAQQFPDLHSELNLSSLELGDSALYFCASSVSGGVGDTQYFGPGTRLTVL.